The present T cell receptor (beta chain) was sequenced within a study of blood T cell repertoires in COVID-19. Overall study context: There were acute and convalescent COVID-19 samples, and they came from the United States, Italy and Spain. PBMCs, B-cell-depleted T cells, or T cells provided the cDNA or gDNA that made up the material.

CDR3 length: 16 amino acids. CDR1 SQVTM and CDR2 ANQGSEA come from the germline V gene. V was pared by 0 bases and J by 4 bases, with 5 bases of the junction left unmatched. As processed by the authors: Nucleated cell counts were estimated from reference gene primer amplification. The assay was immunoSEQ multiplex PCR, and TCRdb's table has in-frame clones only and misses some. That table gives V, J and clone size, and the DNA gave D and trimming. Of roughly 310,000 clones in the sample, 88% were seen once. The sequenced material came from peripheral blood. The clonotype was recovered from a woman between 50 and 59 years old with active or convalescent COVID-19. This chain uses TRBV29-1 with TRBJ2-5; 13 bases are shared with TRBD2. CDR3 DNA sequence: TGCAGCGTTGAAGAGACTAGCGGGAGGAAAGGAGAGACCCAGTACTTC. It is translated as CSVEETSGRKGETQYF.